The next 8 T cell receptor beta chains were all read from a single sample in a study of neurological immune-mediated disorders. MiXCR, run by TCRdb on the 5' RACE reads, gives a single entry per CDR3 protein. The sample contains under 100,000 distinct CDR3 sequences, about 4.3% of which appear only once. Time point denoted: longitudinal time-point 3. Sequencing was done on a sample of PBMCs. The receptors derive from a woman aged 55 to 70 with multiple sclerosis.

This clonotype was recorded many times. The CDR3: CASSLVGQGSGELFF. The DNA for the CDR3 is TGTGCCAGCAGCTTAGTTGGGCAGGGAAGCGGGGAGCTGTTTTTT. This sequence joins TRBV7-8 and TRBJ2-2; D perhaps matches TRBD1 (5 bases). Per germline, CDR1 SGHVS and CDR2 FQNEAQ. CDR3 size: 15 residues. V lost 1 base and J lost 7, with 13 bases in between. The full variable domain, its missing parts supplied by reference TRBV7-8 and TRBJ2-2, is GAGVSQSPRYKVAKRGQDVALRCDPISGHVSLFWYQQALGQGPEFLTYFQNEAQLDKSGLPSDRFFAERPEGSVSTLKIQRTQQEDSAVYLCASSLVGQGSGELFFGEGSRLTVL.

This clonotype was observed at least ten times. The CDR3 here is CASSLAVTSGYTF. DNA of the CDR3: TGCGCCAGCAGCTTGGCAGTTACGAGTGGCTACACCTTC. This rearrangement joins TRBV5-1 to TRBJ1-2, with D unresolved. Germline CDR1 is SGHRS and CDR2 is YFSETQ. V shed 0 bases and J shed 7 bases, with 10 bases lying between them. This CDR3 is 13 amino acids long.

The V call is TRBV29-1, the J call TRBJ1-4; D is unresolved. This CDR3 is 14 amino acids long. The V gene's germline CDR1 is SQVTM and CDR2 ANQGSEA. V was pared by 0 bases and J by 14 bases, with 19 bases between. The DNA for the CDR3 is TGCAGCGTTGAAGACCCTCAGGAGCCTTTCCGGCTGTTTTTT. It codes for CSVEDPQEPFRLFF.

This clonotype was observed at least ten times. CDR3 DNA: TGCGCCAGCAGGAGGGAGGAATTTAATGAAAAACTGTTTTTT. Translating gives CASRREEFNEKLFF. The chain carries TRBV5-1 and TRBJ1-4, with D hard to call. Germline assignment: CDR1 SGHRS and CDR2 YFSETQ. The CDR3 runs to 14 residues. Trimming stripped 5 bases from V and 4 bases from J, with 12 bases between.

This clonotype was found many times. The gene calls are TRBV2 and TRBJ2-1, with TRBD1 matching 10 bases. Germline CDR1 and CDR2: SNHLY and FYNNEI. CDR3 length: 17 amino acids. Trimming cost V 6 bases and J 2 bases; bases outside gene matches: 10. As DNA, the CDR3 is TGTGCCAGCAGGGTTTCCTGGGACAGGGGTGCCTACAATGAGCAGTTCTTC. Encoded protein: CASRVSWDRGAYNEQFF.

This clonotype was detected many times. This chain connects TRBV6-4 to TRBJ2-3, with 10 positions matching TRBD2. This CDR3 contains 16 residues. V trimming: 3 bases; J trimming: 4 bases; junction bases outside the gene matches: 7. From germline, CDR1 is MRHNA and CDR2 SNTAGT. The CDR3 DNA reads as TGTGCCAGCAGTGAAGGGCCTAGCGGGGGATCAGATACGCAGTATTTT. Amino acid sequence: CASSEGPSGGSDTQYF.

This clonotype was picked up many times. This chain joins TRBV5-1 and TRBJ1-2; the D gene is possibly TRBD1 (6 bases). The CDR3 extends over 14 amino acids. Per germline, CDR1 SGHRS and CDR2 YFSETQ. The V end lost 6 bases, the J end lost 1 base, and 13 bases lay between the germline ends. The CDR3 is CASTGTSYNYGYTF. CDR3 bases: TGCGCCAGCACCGGGACATCGTATAACTATGGCTACACCTTC.

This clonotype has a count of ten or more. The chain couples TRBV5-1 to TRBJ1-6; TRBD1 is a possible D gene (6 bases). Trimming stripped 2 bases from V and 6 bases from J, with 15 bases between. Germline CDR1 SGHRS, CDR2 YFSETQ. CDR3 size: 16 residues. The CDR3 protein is CASSFEVGASNSPLHF. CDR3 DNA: TGCGCCAGCAGCTTTGAGGTGGGGGCATCTAATTCACCCCTCCACTTT.